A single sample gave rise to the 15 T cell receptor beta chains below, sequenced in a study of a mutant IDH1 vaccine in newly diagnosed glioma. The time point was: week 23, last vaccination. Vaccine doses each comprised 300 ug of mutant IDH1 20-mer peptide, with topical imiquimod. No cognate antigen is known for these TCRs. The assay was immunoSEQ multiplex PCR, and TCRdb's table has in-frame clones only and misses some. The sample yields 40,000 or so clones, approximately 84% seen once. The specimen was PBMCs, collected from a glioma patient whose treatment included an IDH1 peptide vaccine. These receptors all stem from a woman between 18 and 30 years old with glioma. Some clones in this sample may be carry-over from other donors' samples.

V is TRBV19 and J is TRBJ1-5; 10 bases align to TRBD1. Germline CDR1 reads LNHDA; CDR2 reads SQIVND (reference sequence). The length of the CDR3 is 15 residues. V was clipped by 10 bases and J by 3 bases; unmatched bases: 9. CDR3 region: CATKRGTGVNQPQHF. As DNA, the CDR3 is TGTGCCACCAAAAGGGGGACAGGGGTCAATCAGCCCCAGCATTTT.

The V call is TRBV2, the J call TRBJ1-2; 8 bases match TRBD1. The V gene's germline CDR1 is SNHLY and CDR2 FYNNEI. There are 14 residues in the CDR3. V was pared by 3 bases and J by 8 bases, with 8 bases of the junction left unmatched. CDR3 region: CASSDTGQGRGYTF. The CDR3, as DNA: TGTGCCAGCAGTGATACCGGACAGGGTCGCGGCTACACCTTC.

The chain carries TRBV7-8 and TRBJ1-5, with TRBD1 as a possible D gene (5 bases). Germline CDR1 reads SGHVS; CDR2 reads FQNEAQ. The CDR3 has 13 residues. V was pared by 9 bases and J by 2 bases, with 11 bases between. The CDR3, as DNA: TGTGCCAGTTCGGGGGAGGGCAATCAGCCCCAGCATTTT. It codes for CASSGEGNQPQHF. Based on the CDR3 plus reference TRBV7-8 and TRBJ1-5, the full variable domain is GAGVSQSPRYKVAKRGQDVALRCDPISGHVSLFWYQQALGQGPEFLTYFQNEAQLDKSGLPSDRFFAERPEGSVSTLKIQRTQQEDSAVYLCASSGEGNQPQHFGDGTRLSIL.

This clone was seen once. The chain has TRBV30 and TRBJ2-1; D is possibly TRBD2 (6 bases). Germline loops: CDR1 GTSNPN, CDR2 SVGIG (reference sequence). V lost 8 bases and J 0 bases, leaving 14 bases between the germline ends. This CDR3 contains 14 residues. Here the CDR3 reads CAGDRESSYNEQFF. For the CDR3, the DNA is TGTGCCGGCGACCGGGAGAGCTCCTACAATGAGCAGTTCTTC.

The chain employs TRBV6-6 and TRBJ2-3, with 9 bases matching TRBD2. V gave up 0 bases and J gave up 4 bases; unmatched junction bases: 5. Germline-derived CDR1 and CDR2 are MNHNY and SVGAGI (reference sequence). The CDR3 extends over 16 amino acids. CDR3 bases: TGTGCCAGCAGTTACTCGCTAGCGGGGAGGTCAGATACGCAGTATTTT. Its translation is CASSYSLAGRSDTQYF.

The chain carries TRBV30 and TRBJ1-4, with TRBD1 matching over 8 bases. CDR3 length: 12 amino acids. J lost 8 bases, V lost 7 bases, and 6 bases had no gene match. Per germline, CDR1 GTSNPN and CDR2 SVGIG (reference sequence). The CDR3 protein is CAFQGAQEKLFF. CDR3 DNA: TGTGCCTTCCAGGGGGCGCAGGAAAAACTGTTTTTT.

The chain's CDR3 is CASSYSGGADSPLHF. Here the CDR3 DNA reads TGTGCCAGCAGTTACTCAGGAGGAGCGGATTCACCCCTCCACTTT. The chain joins TRBV6-5 to TRBJ1-6; D unclear. CDR1 is MNHEY, CDR2 SVGAGI, per germline. The CDR3 sequence is 15 residues long. Trimming shortened V by 0 bases and J by 8 bases, and 11 bases separated the two germline ends.

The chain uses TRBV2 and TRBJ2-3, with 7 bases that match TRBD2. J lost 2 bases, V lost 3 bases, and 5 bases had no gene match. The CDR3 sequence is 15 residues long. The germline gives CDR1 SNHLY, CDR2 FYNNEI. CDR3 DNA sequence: TGTGCCAGCAGTGACGGCGCGGGGGACACAGATACGCAGTATTTT. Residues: CASSDGAGDTDTQYF. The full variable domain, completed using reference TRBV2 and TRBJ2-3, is EPEVTQTPSHQVTQMGQEVILRCVPISNHLYFYWYRQILGQKVEFLVSFYNNEISEKSEIFDDQFSVERPDGSNFTLKIRSTKLEDSAMYFCASSDGAGDTDTQYFGPGTRLTVL.

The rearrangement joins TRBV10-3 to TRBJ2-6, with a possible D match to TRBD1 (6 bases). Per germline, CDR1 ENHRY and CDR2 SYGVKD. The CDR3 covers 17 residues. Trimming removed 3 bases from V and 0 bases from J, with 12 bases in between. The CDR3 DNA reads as TGTGCCATCAGTGATGCCGGGACAAGCTCTGGGGCCAACGTCCTGACTTTC. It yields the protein CAISDAGTSSGANVLTF.

DNA of the CDR3: TGTGCCAGCAGTCTGATGAGACTAGCGGGGGGGCCAGTCGTGTTCGATGAGCAGTTCTTC. Translated, it gives CASSLMRLAGGPVVFDEQFF. This rearrangement joins TRBV27 to TRBJ2-1, with 14 nucleotides matching TRBD2. The CDR3 contains 20 residues. V was clipped by 5 bases and J by 8 bases; unmatched bases: 20. Germline V gene sequence: CDR1 MNHEY, CDR2 SMNVEV (reference sequence).

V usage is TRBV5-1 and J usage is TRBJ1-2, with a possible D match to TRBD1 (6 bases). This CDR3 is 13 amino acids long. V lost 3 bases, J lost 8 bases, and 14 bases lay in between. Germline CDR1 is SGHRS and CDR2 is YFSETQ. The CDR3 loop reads CASSSSGAWGYTF. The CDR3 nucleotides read TGCGCCAGCAGCTCTTCGGGGGCCTGGGGCTACACCTTC.

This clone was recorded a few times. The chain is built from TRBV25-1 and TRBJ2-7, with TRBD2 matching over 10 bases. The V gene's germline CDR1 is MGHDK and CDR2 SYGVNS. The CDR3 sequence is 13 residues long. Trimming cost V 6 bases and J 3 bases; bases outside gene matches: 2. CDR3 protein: CASRRTSGYEQYF. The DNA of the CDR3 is TGTGCCAGCAGGAGGACTAGCGGCTACGAGCAGTACTTC.

The CDR3 sequence is CSVGTPSGLGVYNEQFF. For the CDR3, the DNA is TGCAGCGTTGGAACCCCCTCTGGACTCGGAGTTTACAATGAGCAGTTCTTC. The V call is TRBV29-1, the J call TRBJ2-1; D possibly corresponds to TRBD2 (5 bases). CDR3 length equals 17 residues. Germline V gene lookup returns CDR1 SQVTM and CDR2 ANQGSEA. V lost 4 bases, J lost 4 bases, and 23 bases lay in between.

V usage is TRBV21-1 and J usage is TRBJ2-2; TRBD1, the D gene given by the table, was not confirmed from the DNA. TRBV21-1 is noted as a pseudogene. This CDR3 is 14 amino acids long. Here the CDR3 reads CASSNRGRTGELFF. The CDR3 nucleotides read TGTGCCAGCAGCAACAGGGGTCGGACCGGGGAGCTGTTTTTT.

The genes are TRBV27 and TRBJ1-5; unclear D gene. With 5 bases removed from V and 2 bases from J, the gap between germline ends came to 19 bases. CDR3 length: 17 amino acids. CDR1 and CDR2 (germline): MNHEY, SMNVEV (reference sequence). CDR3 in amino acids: CASSTRRRDFRNQPQHF. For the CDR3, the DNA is TGTGCCAGCAGTACCCGGCGTAGGGATTTCCGCAATCAGCCCCAGCATTTT.